The entry that follows covers one T cell receptor beta chain sequence. From germline, CDR1 is SNHLY and CDR2 FYNNEI. The CDR3 extends over 14 amino acids. Trimming removed 6 bases from V and 7 bases from J; junction bases left unmatched: 12. Under the authors' procedure: Amplification of reference gene primers provided the estimated nucleated cell counts. Assay: immunoSEQ multiplex PCR; the TCRdb copy retains only in-frame clones and omits some. The DNA gave D and trimming, while V, J and clone size come from that table. Seen here are about 160,000 clones, roughly 90% observed once, and the top ten hold roughly 3.1%. This entry belongs to a study of blood T cell repertoires in COVID-19. At the level of the study: Samples taken during acute and convalescent COVID-19 were collected in the United States, Italy and Spain. The cDNA or gDNA used as material had been derived from T cells, B-cell-depleted T cells, or PBMCs.

This sequence joins TRBV2 and TRBJ2-7, with 7 bases aligning to TRBD1. The sample taken for sequencing was peripheral blood. This TCR was recovered from a man in his 60s with acute or convalescent COVID-19. The CDR3 region is CASRYRGTSGEQYF. The DNA of the CDR3 is TGTGCCAGCAGGTACAGGGGCACGTCGGGAGAGCAGTACTTC.